This T cell receptor (beta chain) was profiled in a study of post-analysis software for immune sequencing data. Turning to the study itself: Recorded disease courses covered relapsing-remitting, secondary progressive and progressive-relapsing multiple sclerosis. Some patients had no subtype annotation.

Carried by the TCR beta cDNA libraries were unique molecular identifiers. Around 500,000 cDNA molecules were obtained per 1 to 10 million input T cells. TCRdb processed the PCR reads anew with MiXCR; each CDR3 protein has one entry. Of roughly 600,000 distinct CDR3 sequences in the sample, about 40% were seen once. The CDR3 is 12 amino acids. V dropped 8 bases and J dropped 6 bases, with 14 bases sitting between them. From germline, CDR1 is MNHNY and CDR2 SVGAGI (reference sequence). Worth noting for this clonotype: Antigen specificity is unknown.

Study observations and caveats: Compared against controls, patients with multiple sclerosis displayed significantly lower normalized Chao1 diversity. Included in a set of several TRBV segments more frequent in patients than controls were TRBV5-6, TRBV5-1 and TRBV20-1.

The sample comprised blood. The TCR was taken from a girl under 18 with multiple sclerosis. The J gene is TRBJ2-7, the V gene TRBV6-6; D tentatively fits TRBD1 or TRBD2 (5 bases each). CDR3 in amino acids: CASEGSGPEQYF. The CDR3 DNA follows: TGTGCCAGCGAGGGATCGGGGCCCGAGCAGTACTTC.